This TCR beta chain comes out of a study of blood T cell repertoires in COVID-19. J was trimmed by 4 bases and V by 2 bases; bases with no gene match: 3. CDR1 is GTSNPN, CDR2 SVGIG, per germline (reference sequence). This CDR3 spans 13 amino acids. Method: immunoSEQ multiplex PCR; TCRdb's copy keeps in-frame clones and lacks some. The sample holds approximately 90,000 clones, roughly 80% seen once. This clonotype was obtained from a human donor in a cohort sampled during active COVID-19. Specimen: peripheral blood. The rearrangement joins TRBV30 to TRBJ2-5; 8 bases agree with TRBD2. CDR3 bases: TGTGCCTGGAGTCTTACTAGCGGAGAGACCCAGTACTTC. Amino acid sequence: CAWSLTSGETQYF.